This T cell receptor (beta chain) was documented in a study of T cell repertoires in cytomegalovirus infection. In the study overall: Based on public TCR beta signatures, there were indications of CMV infection and of a matching HLA type.

The trim removed 6 bases at V and 5 bases at J, leaving 9 bases unmatched. The CDR3 totals 14 residues. CDR1 SGHAT and CDR2 FQNNGV come from the germline V gene. General study results and limits: Within the response measured ex vivo, HLA-C-restricted CMV-specific TCR beta clonotypes were dominant. Summed frequency of public TCR beta families distinguished CMV carriers with the relevant HLA.

As concerns this clonotype: What it recognizes is unknown.

TCRdb re-called the reads through MiXCR, storing one row per CDR3 protein. The data contain 150,000 to 200,000 distinct CDR3 sequences, about 30% of them singletons. The sample consisted of PBMCs. The sequence derives from a human donor in good health (CMV status not recorded). Some clones in this sample may be carry-over from other donors' samples. This sequence joins TRBV11-2 and TRBJ1-2, with TRBD1 matching 7 bases. CDR3 DNA: TGTGCCAGCAGATCCGACAGGGCGGTTTATGGCTACACCTTC. Amino acids: CASRSDRAVYGYTF.